This T cell receptor (beta chain) was sequenced for a study of cytomegalovirus exposure and HLA in healthy donors. Overall study context: The Caucasian-associated ancestry cluster contained about 80% of the approximately 420 genotyped donors.

Germline loops: CDR1 SGHNT, CDR2 YYREEE (reference sequence). Trimming removed 1 base from V and 4 bases from J; junction bases left unmatched: 8. The CDR3 totals 16 residues. The PCR made use of 60 Vbeta and 13 Jbeta primers. Libraries were prepared by immunoSEQ multiplex PCR; TCRdb keeps only in-frame clonotypes and omits some of them. Altogether 120,000 to 150,000 clones are present, 60% to 85% being singletons, with the ten largest covering roughly 2.8%. What was sequenced was PBMCs. This clonotype originated in a male donor in good health and CMV-seronegative. The genes are TRBV5-4 and TRBJ1-2; 9 positions agree with TRBD1. Here the CDR3 reads CASSLSGGQGIYGYTF. CDR3 bases: TGTGCCAGCAGCTTGTCGGGTGGACAGGGGATCTATGGCTACACCTTC.